This is a list of T cell receptor beta chains from one sample in a study of T cell changes during pregnancy in multiple sclerosis. Here immunoSEQ multiplex PCR was the method, and the copy in TCRdb shows in-frame clones only, minus some. The table shows around 63,000 clones, with approximately 92% occurring only once. This material consisted of CD8+ T cells from peripheral blood mononuclear cells, taken in the third trimester of pregnancy. These receptors originate from a female donor in good health, enrolled as a control in a pregnancy study. Both conserved end residues are part of each CDR3. A D gene is named only where the DNA matches it firmly. Clone size is given for some rows only: seen once, a few or many times, or a class if the clone is expanded.

v_call: TRBV7-2; clone_size: -; j_call: TRBJ1-1; d_call: -; cdr3_aa: CASTPPGENTEAFF; cdr3_nt: TGTGCCAGCACCCCACCGGGGGAGAACACTGAAGCTTTCTTT
v_call: TRBV2; clone_size: -; j_call: TRBJ1-5; d_call: TRBD1; cdr3_aa: CASRRTGGSNQPQHF; cdr3_nt: TGTGCCAGCAGGAGGACAGGGGGCTCGAATCAGCCCCAGCATTTT
v_call: TRBV2; clone_size: -; j_call: TRBJ1-5; d_call: -; cdr3_aa: CASSEEQYSNQPQHF; cdr3_nt: TGTGCCAGCAGTGAAGAACAGTATAGCAATCAGCCCCAGCATTTT
v_call: TRBV5-8; clone_size: -; j_call: TRBJ1-6; d_call: -; cdr3_aa: CASSQSNSYNSPLHF; cdr3_nt: TGTGCCAGCAGCCAGTCGAACTCCTATAATTCACCCCTCCACTTT
v_call: TRBV7-2; clone_size: -; j_call: TRBJ2-3; d_call: -; cdr3_aa: CASSFFTQQGTDTQYF; cdr3_nt: TGTGCCAGCAGCTTTTTTACCCAACAGGGAACAGATACGCAGTATTTT
v_call: TRBV5-5; clone_size: -; j_call: TRBJ1-1; d_call: -; cdr3_aa: CASSLYLNTEAFF; cdr3_nt: TGTGCCAGCAGCTTGTATCTGAACACTGAAGCTTTCTTT
v_call: TRBV18; clone_size: -; j_call: TRBJ2-1; d_call: -; cdr3_aa: CASPTWGRGLWNEQFF; cdr3_nt: TGTGCCAGCCCTACCTGGGGCAGGGGTCTATGGAATGAGCAGTTCTTC
v_call: TRBV7-9; clone_size: -; j_call: TRBJ1-1; d_call: -; cdr3_aa: CASSLRLMNTEAFF; cdr3_nt: TGTGCCAGCAGCTTACGACTGATGAACACTGAAGCTTTCTTT
v_call: TRBV29-1; clone_size: -; j_call: TRBJ2-7; d_call: -; cdr3_aa: CSVEGLTDYEQYF; cdr3_nt: TGCAGCGTTGAGGGACTGACCGACTACGAGCAGTACTTC
v_call: TRBV19; clone_size: -; j_call: TRBJ2-1; d_call: TRBD2; cdr3_aa: CASRPITGASGGNEQFF; cdr3_nt: TGTGCCAGTAGACCAATCACTGGGGCTAGCGGGGGAAATGAGCAGTTCTTC
v_call: TRBV4-1; clone_size: -; j_call: TRBJ2-1; d_call: -; cdr3_aa: CASSQGRDFNEQFF; cdr3_nt: TGCGCCAGCAGCCAAGGGAGGGACTTCAATGAGCAGTTCTTC
v_call: TRBV19; clone_size: -; j_call: TRBJ2-7; d_call: -; cdr3_aa: CASSIDDNPYEQYF; cdr3_nt: TGTGCCAGTAGTATAGATGACAACCCCTACGAGCAGTACTTC
v_call: TRBV5-3; clone_size: -; j_call: TRBJ2-1; d_call: -; cdr3_aa: CARSLIVSEQFF; cdr3_nt: TGTGCCAGAAGCTTGATAGTTTCTGAGCAGTTCTTC
v_call: TRBV2; clone_size: -; j_call: TRBJ1-1; d_call: -; cdr3_aa: CASSTGIADEAFF; cdr3_nt: TGTGCCAGCAGTACAGGGATTGCTGACGAAGCTTTCTTT
v_call: TRBV27; clone_size: once; j_call: TRBJ2-7; d_call: TRBD1; cdr3_aa: CASSLEQGARGEQYF; cdr3_nt: TGTGCCAGCAGTTTAGAGCAGGGGGCGCGAGGCGAGCAGTACTTC
v_call: TRBV25-1; clone_size: once; j_call: TRBJ2-1; d_call: -; cdr3_aa: CASKIVLCVHNEQFF; cdr3_nt: TGTGCCAGCAAAATAGTCCTGTGCGTCCACAATGAGCAGTTCTTC
v_call: TRBV9; clone_size: -; j_call: TRBJ2-1; d_call: TRBD1; cdr3_aa: CASSAHGTGTYNEQFF; cdr3_nt: TGTGCCAGCAGCGCACATGGGACAGGAACCTACAATGAGCAGTTCTTC
v_call: TRBV10-3; clone_size: once; j_call: TRBJ2-7; d_call: -; cdr3_aa: CAISESKTVYEQYF; cdr3_nt: TGTGCCATCAGTGAGTCAAAGACAGTATACGAGCAGTACTTC
v_call: TRBV30; clone_size: few; j_call: TRBJ1-1; d_call: -; cdr3_aa: CAWSGQLNTEAFF; cdr3_nt: TGTGCCTGGAGTGGACAGTTAAACACTGAAGCTTTCTTT
v_call: TRBV9; clone_size: few; j_call: TRBJ1-1; d_call: -; cdr3_aa: CASSVADTEAFF; cdr3_nt: TGTGCCAGCAGCGTAGCGGACACTGAAGCTTTCTTT
v_call: TRBV15; clone_size: -; j_call: TRBJ2-3; d_call: TRBD2; cdr3_aa: CATSRETSGYTDTQYF; cdr3_nt: TGTGCCACCAGCAGGGAAACTAGCGGGTACACAGATACGCAGTATTTT
v_call: TRBV4-1; clone_size: -; j_call: TRBJ1-1; d_call: -; cdr3_aa: CASSQGRGETEAFF; cdr3_nt: TGCGCCAGCAGCCAAGGAAGGGGCGAAACTGAAGCTTTCTTT
v_call: TRBV11-3; clone_size: -; j_call: TRBJ2-6; d_call: -; cdr3_aa: CASSPVGSSGANVLTF; cdr3_nt: TGTGCCAGCAGCCCCGTGGGGAGCTCTGGGGCCAACGTCCTGACTTTC
v_call: TRBV7-9; clone_size: -; j_call: TRBJ2-7; d_call: TRBD1; cdr3_aa: CASSDGQGLIGQYF; cdr3_nt: TGTGCCAGCTCAGACGGACAGGGTTTAATAGGGCAGTACTTC
v_call: TRBV9; clone_size: once; j_call: TRBJ2-3; d_call: TRBD2; cdr3_aa: CASSLLAGVGDTQYF; cdr3_nt: TGTGCCAGCAGCCTTCTAGCGGGTGTTGGAGATACGCAGTATTTT
v_call: TRBV5-1; clone_size: -; j_call: TRBJ2-1; d_call: TRBD2; cdr3_aa: CASSLVPGGDSYNEQFF; cdr3_nt: TGCGCCAGCAGCTTGGTGCCGGGGGGGGACTCCTACAATGAGCAGTTCTTC
v_call: TRBV29-1; clone_size: once; j_call: TRBJ1-1; d_call: -; cdr3_aa: CSHSTGTSNTEAFF; cdr3_nt: TGCAGCCACTCAACCGGGACATCGAACACTGAAGCTTTCTTT
v_call: TRBV30; clone_size: -; j_call: TRBJ2-7; d_call: TRBD2; cdr3_aa: CAWSVLLAGDEQYF; cdr3_nt: TGTGCCTGGAGTGTACTACTAGCGGGGGACGAGCAGTACTTC